One sample yielded the 32 T cell receptor beta chains listed below, sequenced in a study of blood T cell repertoires in COVID-19. TCRdb keeps only in-frame clones here, not all; method: immunoSEQ multiplex PCR. The sample records around 250,000 clones, roughly nine tenths being singletons. The specimen sequenced was peripheral blood. Receptor source: an older woman who had recovered from COVID-19.

For this clone: Distinct nucleotide sequences in the sample also encode this CDR3. The V gene is TRBV5-1, the J gene TRBJ1-5, with TRBD1 matching over 9 bases. The CDR3 loop spans 15 amino acids. The J segment lost 5 bases and the V segment lost 0 bases, leaving 3 bases of the junction unmatched. Germline CDR1 reads SGHRS; CDR2 reads YFSETQ. The CDR3 DNA sequence: TGCGCCAGCAGCTTGGGGGACAGGGTCGATCAGCCCCAGCATTTT. This translates into CASSLGDRVDQPQHF.

The chain employs TRBV6-6 and TRBJ2-2, with TRBD1 as a possible D gene (5 bases). V lost 7 bases, J lost 6 bases, and 18 bases lay in between. There are 15 residues in the CDR3. CDR1 is MNHNY, CDR2 SVGAGI, per germline (reference sequence). Here the CDR3 DNA reads TGTGCCAGCAATTCGGCAGGGATGGGCGCCGGGGAGCTGTTTTTT. It codes for CASNSAGMGAGELFF.

CDR3 in DNA: TGTGCCAGCAGTACCGCCGGACAGGGACAATCACCCCTCCACTTT. This encodes CASSTAGQGQSPLHF. The rearrangement joins TRBV9 to TRBJ1-6; TRBD1 aligns across 8 bases. The junction had 11 bases not matched to a gene; V was cut back by 5 bases and J by 10 bases. The CDR3 is 15 amino acids. The germline gives CDR1 SGDLS, CDR2 YYNGEE.

V and J are TRBV6-1 and TRBJ2-5; D is unclear. Trimming took 2 bases from V and 5 from J, leaving 12 bases between them. This CDR3 contains 14 residues. Looked up from germline, CDR1 is MNHNS and CDR2 is SASEGT. As DNA, the CDR3 is TGTGCCAGCAGTGAACGGTGGGCTCGGGAGACCCAGTACTTC. It encodes CASSERWARETQYF.

The J gene is TRBJ2-1, the V gene TRBV6-5; 13 bases map to TRBD2. The germline gives CDR1 MNHEY, CDR2 SVGAGI. The trim removed 9 bases at V and 8 bases at J, leaving 7 bases unmatched. This CDR3 has 14 residues. The chain's CDR3 is CASQGLAGTYEQFF. DNA of the CDR3: TGTGCCAGTCAGGGACTAGCGGGAACGTATGAGCAGTTCTTC.

The chain combines TRBV7-9 with TRBJ2-7; TRBD2 might be the D (6 bases). V was trimmed by 5 bases and J by 6 bases, leaving 8 bases between them. Looked up from germline, CDR1 is SEHNR and CDR2 is FQNEAQ (reference sequence). The CDR3 extends over 11 amino acids. CDR3 loop: CASSRGGEQYF. CDR3 coding DNA: TGTGCCAGCAGCCGGGGAGGCGAGCAGTACTTC.

The chain uses TRBV3-1 (or the pseudogene TRBV3-2) and TRBJ2-2; weak D call: TRBD2 (6 bases). V shed 3 bases and J shed 5 bases, with 13 bases lying between them. This CDR3 spans 15 amino acids. Germline CDR1 is LGHDT and CDR2 is YNNKEL (reference sequence). In DNA form, the CDR3 reads TGTGCCAGCAGCCAGAGCGGAGGGGTGACCGGGGAGCTGTTTTTT. Encoded protein: CASSQSGGVTGELFF.

This clone was counted between two and nine times. This rearrangement joins TRBV2 to TRBJ2-1; 12 positions match TRBD2. This CDR3 has 18 residues. From germline, CDR1 is SNHLY and CDR2 FYNNEI. J gave up 7 bases and V 7 bases, and 17 bases lay outside the gene matches. The CDR3 DNA is TGTGCCAGCACCCAACTAGCGGGGGGCCATGGACCCTCAAATGAGCAGTTCTTC. Amino acids: CASTQLAGGHGPSNEQFF.

This chain uses TRBV29-1 with TRBJ1-1; D is unresolved. V was clipped by 5 bases and J by 1 base, with 14 bases between them. This CDR3 has 14 residues. Germline CDR1 is SQVTM and CDR2 is ANQGSEA. In DNA form, the CDR3 reads TGCAGCGTTTTAAGGTCTGGAGCGAACACTGAAGCTTTCTTT. Its translation is CSVLRSGANTEAFF.

The CDR3 nucleotides are TGCGCCAGCAGCGCGGGACAGGGCCTCAATCAGCCCCAGCATTTT. Its translation is CASSAGQGLNQPQHF. The chain has TRBV5-1 and TRBJ1-5; TRBD1 matches 9 bases. J gave up 3 bases and V 4 bases, and 5 bases lay outside the gene matches. Germline values: CDR1 SGHRS, CDR2 YFSETQ. There are 15 residues in the CDR3.

The chain carries TRBV7-3 and TRBJ2-1; 12 bases agree with TRBD2. The CDR3 spans 14 residues. Trimming removed 8 bases from V and 7 bases from J; junction bases left unmatched: 6. Germline lookup yields CDR1 SGHTA and CDR2 FQGTGA. CDR3 protein: CASGLAGGLNEQFF. CDR3 nucleotide sequence: TGTGCCAGCGGTCTAGCGGGGGGGCTTAATGAGCAGTTCTTC. Drawing the rest from reference TRBV7-3 and TRBJ2-1, the complete variable domain is GAGVSQTPSNKVTEKGKYVELRCDPISGHTALYWYRQSLGQGPEFLIYFQGTGAADDSGLPNDRFFAVRPEGSVSTLKIQRTERGDSAVYLCASGLAGGLNEQFFGPGTRLTVL.

The J gene is TRBJ1-1, the V gene TRBV28; possibly TRBD1 for D (5 bases). This CDR3 contains 14 residues. Trimming shortened V by 3 bases and J by 5 bases, and 13 bases separated the two germline ends. The germline V gene has CDR1 MDHEN and CDR2 SYDVKM. CDR3 DNA: TGTGCCAGCAGTTTCGCGGGGGATAAGACTGAAGCTTTCTTT. Translation: CASSFAGDKTEAFF.

The V call is TRBV28, the J call TRBJ1-1, with D tentatively TRBD1 (6 bases). The CDR3 has 15 residues. Germline lookup yields CDR1 MDHEN and CDR2 SYDVKM. Trimming left V 1 base short and J 0 bases short, with 9 bases between. CDR3 bases: TGTGCCAGCAGTTTATTTGCAGGGGTGAACACTGAAGCTTTCTTT. The encoded protein is CASSLFAGVNTEAFF.

The chain links TRBV6-6 to TRBJ2-7; D may be TRBD2 (6 bases). V was cut by 2 bases and J by 3 bases, with 11 bases left in between. CDR3 length equals 14 residues. CDR1 is MNHNY and CDR2 is SVGAGI in the germline V gene (reference sequence). DNA of the CDR3: TGTGCCAGCAGTTACCTCTCGGGAGTCTACGAGCAGTACTTC. Its translation: CASSYLSGVYEQYF.

The V and J genes are TRBV29-1 and TRBJ2-1; D is possibly TRBD1 (5 bases). V lost 6 bases to trimming and J lost 3 bases, with 12 bases between them. Looked up from germline, CDR1 is SQVTM and CDR2 is ANQGSEA. CDR3 size: 13 residues. In DNA, the CDR3 is TGCAGCGTCCCAGGGATAGACTACAATGAGCAGTTCTTC. Amino acids: CSVPGIDYNEQFF.

The chain links TRBV5-8 to TRBJ2-1; possibly TRBD1 for D (6 bases). Trimming left V 4 bases short and J 2 bases short, with 10 bases between. The germline V gene has CDR1 SGHTS and CDR2 YDEGEE. The CDR3 length is 14 residues. CDR3 coding DNA: TGTGCCAGCAGCGCAAGACAGGCCTACAATGAGCAGTTCTTC. It translates to CASSARQAYNEQFF.

V is TRBV7-2 and J is TRBJ1-4; D unclear. The germline gives CDR1 SGHTA, CDR2 FQGNSA. V was pared by 5 bases and J by 3 bases, with 13 bases between. This CDR3 comprises 15 residues. CDR3 DNA: TGTGCCAGCAGCACAATCGCGGCGGCTAATGAAAAACTGTTTTTT. The encoded protein is CASSTIAAANEKLFF.

This chain joins TRBV9 and TRBJ2-1; D is perhaps TRBD2 (6 bases). The CDR3 has 17 residues. V was trimmed by 0 bases and J by 7 bases, leaving 20 bases between them. The germline gives CDR1 SGDLS, CDR2 YYNGEE. The CDR3 region has the DNA TGTGCCAGCAGCGTAGGGGCTAGTAGGGAGGTGAGGAATGAGCAGTTCTTC. Encoded protein: CASSVGASREVRNEQFF.

The J gene is TRBJ1-5, the V gene TRBV7-2; D is undetermined. The V gene lost 1 base and the J gene lost 3 bases, with 16 bases spanning the gap. The CDR3 has 17 amino acids. Germline V CDR1 and CDR2: SGHTA, FQGNSA. CDR3 amino acids: CASSLGSTPRNNQPQHF. CDR3 in DNA: TGTGCCAGCAGCTTAGGATCGACACCACGGAACAATCAGCCCCAGCATTTT.

The chain recombines TRBV27 with TRBJ2-1; weak D call: TRBD1 (6 bases). Between the trimmed V and J ends, which lost 4 bases and 9 bases, there was a span of 19 bases. From germline, CDR1 is MNHEY and CDR2 SMNVEV (reference sequence). The CDR3 is 15 residues long. The CDR3 is CASSSPPIVGAEQFF. CDR3 coding DNA: TGTGCCAGCAGTTCGCCCCCGATTGTGGGGGCTGAGCAGTTCTTC.

The chain links TRBV4-3 to TRBJ1-6; a weak D match, TRBD1 (6 bases). V gave up 0 bases and J gave up 5 bases, with 8 bases separating them. The CDR3 spans 15 residues. In germline, CDR1 is LGHNA, CDR2 YSLEER. The CDR3 here is CASSQDPGDNSPLHF. The CDR3 nucleotides are TGCGCCAGCAGCCAAGACCCAGGGGATAATTCACCCCTCCACTTT.

The chain has TRBV6-2 or TRBV6-3 and TRBJ1-2; D is perhaps TRBD1 (5 bases). V lost 0 bases and J 8 bases, leaving 16 bases between the germline ends. Germline assignment: CDR1 MNHEY and CDR2 SVGEGT. CDR3 length: 15 amino acids. CDR3 loop: CASSYSDRGRSGYTF. The CDR3 bases are TGTGCCAGCAGTTACTCCGATCGGGGGAGGAGCGGCTACACCTTC.

This chain uses TRBV2 with TRBJ1-1; 8 bases are shared with TRBD1. V shed 5 bases, J shed 2 bases, and the junction held 4 bases outside the gene matches. Germline V CDR1 and CDR2: SNHLY, FYNNEI. This CDR3 is 14 amino acids long. The CDR3 is CASSRRGRNTEAFF. DNA of the CDR3: TGTGCCAGCAGTCGCAGGGGGCGAAACACTGAAGCTTTCTTT.

The genes are TRBV4-2 and TRBJ2-3; 8 nucleotides match TRBD2. CDR3 length: 16 amino acids. Germline values: CDR1 LGHNA, CDR2 YNFKEQ. The V and J ends lost 4 bases and 1 base, in that order; junction bases with no gene match: 7. CDR3 protein: CASSRTAGARTDTQYF. CDR3 sequence (DNA): TGTGCCAGCAGCCGAACAGCGGGGGCGCGCACAGATACGCAGTATTTT.

V is TRBV2 and J is TRBJ1-6; a weak D match, TRBD1 (5 bases). The CDR3 has 15 amino acids. Germline lookup yields CDR1 SNHLY and CDR2 FYNNEI. Trimming left V 2 bases short and J 10 bases short, with 15 bases between. The chain's CDR3 is CASSESAGRESPLHF. Written as DNA, the CDR3 is TGTGCCAGCAGTGAATCGGCAGGGAGGGAATCACCCCTCCACTTT.

J is TRBJ1-3 and V is TRBV6-1; D is unclear. V lost 2 bases and J lost 4, with 18 bases in between. Germline values: CDR1 MNHNS, CDR2 SASEGT. The CDR3 contains 17 residues. The CDR3 here is CASSEQLGRRVGNTIYF. In DNA, the CDR3 is TGTGCCAGCAGTGAACAACTAGGCCGACGGGTGGGAAACACCATATATTTT.

The rearrangement joins TRBV28 to TRBJ2-2; D uncertain. CDR1 MDHEN and CDR2 SYDVKM come from the germline V gene. CDR3 length equals 15 residues. V was cut by 10 bases and J by 10 bases, with 25 bases left in between. The CDR3 DNA reads as TGTGCCATCAGACTCGGTACTATAAATGACGCGGAGCTGTTTTTT. It translates to CAIRLGTINDAELFF.

The chain combines TRBV7-3 with TRBJ2-1; 14 bases align to TRBD2. The germline gives CDR1 SGHTA, CDR2 FQGTGA. There are 17 residues in the CDR3. V shed 1 base, J shed 4 bases, and the junction held 3 bases outside the gene matches. The chain's CDR3 is CASSLRLAGGTYNEQFF. DNA of the CDR3: TGTGCCAGCAGCTTAAGACTAGCGGGGGGGACATACAATGAGCAGTTCTTC.

This clone came up a few times. V usage is TRBV2 and J usage is TRBJ2-5; TRBD1 matches at 7 bases. Germline CDR1 and CDR2: SNHLY and FYNNEI. This CDR3 region has 13 residues. V lost 6 bases to trimming and J lost 7 bases; unmatched junction nucleotides: 8. DNA for the CDR3: TGTGCCAGCAGCGGGACAGATGAAGGGACCCAGTACTTC. Residues: CASSGTDEGTQYF.

V usage is TRBV29-1 and J usage is TRBJ1-2; weak D call: TRBD1 (5 bases). Deletions cut 4 bases from V and 6 bases from J, with 15 bases between. This CDR3 has 13 amino acids. Germline values: CDR1 SQVTM, CDR2 ANQGSEA. CDR3 sequence reads: CSVVGGVGDGYTF. The CDR3 DNA sequence: TGCAGCGTTGTGGGCGGAGTAGGGGATGGCTACACCTTC.

The chain links TRBV7-2 to TRBJ1-6; perhaps TRBD1 as D (5 bases). Germline loops: CDR1 SGHTA, CDR2 FQGNSA. The CDR3 totals 15 residues. The V end lost 5 bases, the J end lost 13 bases, and 21 bases lay between the germline ends. For the CDR3, the DNA is TGTGCCAGCAGCCCCGAGCGGGACCCGCAAGCCCCCCTCCACTTT. Its translation is CASSPERDPQAPLHF.

The chain carries TRBV6-6 and TRBJ1-5; 8 nucleotides match TRBD1. J was trimmed by 6 bases and V by 0 bases; bases with no gene match: 7. This CDR3 comprises 16 residues. Germline values: CDR1 MNHNY, CDR2 SVGAGI (reference sequence). DNA of the CDR3: TGTGCCAGCAGTTACTCGTCCCAGGGGGCAGGTCAGCCCCAGCATTTT. Amino acids: CASSYSSQGAGQPQHF.